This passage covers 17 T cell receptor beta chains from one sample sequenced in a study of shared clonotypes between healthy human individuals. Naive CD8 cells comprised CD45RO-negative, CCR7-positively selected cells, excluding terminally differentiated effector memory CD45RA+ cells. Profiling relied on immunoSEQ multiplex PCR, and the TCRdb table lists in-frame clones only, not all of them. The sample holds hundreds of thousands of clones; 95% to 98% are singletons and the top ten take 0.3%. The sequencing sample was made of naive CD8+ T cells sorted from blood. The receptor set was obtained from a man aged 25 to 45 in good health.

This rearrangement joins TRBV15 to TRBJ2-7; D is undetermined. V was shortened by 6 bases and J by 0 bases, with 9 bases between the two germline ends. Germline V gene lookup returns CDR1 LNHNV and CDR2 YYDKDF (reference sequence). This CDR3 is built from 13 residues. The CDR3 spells CATRYASSYEQYF. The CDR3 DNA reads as TGTGCCACCAGGTACGCCAGCTCCTACGAGCAGTACTTC.

The CDR3: CASSMAGAKISYNEQFF. The CDR3 DNA follows: TGTGCCAGTAGTATGGCGGGGGCGAAGATCTCCTACAATGAGCAGTTCTTC. The V call is TRBV19, the J call TRBJ2-1, with D perhaps matching TRBD2 (7 bases). Germline loops: CDR1 LNHDA, CDR2 SQIVND (reference sequence). V lost 3 bases to trimming and J lost 0 bases, with 15 bases between them. This CDR3 spans 17 amino acids. The complete variable domain, with remaining parts taken from reference TRBV19 and TRBJ2-1, reads DGGITQSPKYLFRKEGQNVTLSCEQNLNHDAMYWYRQDPGQGLRLIYYSQIVNDFQKGDIAEGYSVSREKKESFPLTVTSAQKNPTAFYLCASSMAGAKISYNEQFFGPGTRLTVL.

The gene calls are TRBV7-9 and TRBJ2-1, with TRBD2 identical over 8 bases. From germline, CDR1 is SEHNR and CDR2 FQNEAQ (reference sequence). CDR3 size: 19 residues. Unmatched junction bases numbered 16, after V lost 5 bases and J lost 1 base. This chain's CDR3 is CASSKGGLAGMGSYNEQFF. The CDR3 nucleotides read TGTGCCAGCAGCAAAGGGGGATTAGCGGGAATGGGGTCCTACAATGAGCAGTTCTTC.

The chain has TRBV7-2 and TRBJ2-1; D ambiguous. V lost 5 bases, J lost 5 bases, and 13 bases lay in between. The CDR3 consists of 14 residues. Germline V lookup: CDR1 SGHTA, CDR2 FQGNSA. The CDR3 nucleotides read TGTGCCAGCAGCCAAATCGGGTGGAACAATGAGCAGTTCTTC. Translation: CASSQIGWNNEQFF.

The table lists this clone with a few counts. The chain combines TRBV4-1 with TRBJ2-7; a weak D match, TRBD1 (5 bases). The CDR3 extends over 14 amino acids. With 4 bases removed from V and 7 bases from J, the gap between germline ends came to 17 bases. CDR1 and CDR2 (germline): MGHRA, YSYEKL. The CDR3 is CASSPIGVLWEQYF. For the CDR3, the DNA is TGCGCCAGCAGCCCCATAGGGGTCCTCTGGGAGCAGTACTTC.

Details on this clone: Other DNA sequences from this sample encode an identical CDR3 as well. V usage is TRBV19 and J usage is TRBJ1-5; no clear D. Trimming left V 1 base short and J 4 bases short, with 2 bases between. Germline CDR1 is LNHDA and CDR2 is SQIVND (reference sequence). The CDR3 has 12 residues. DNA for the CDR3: TGTGCCAGTAGTATAGGAAATCAGCCCCAGCATTTT. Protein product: CASSIGNQPQHF.

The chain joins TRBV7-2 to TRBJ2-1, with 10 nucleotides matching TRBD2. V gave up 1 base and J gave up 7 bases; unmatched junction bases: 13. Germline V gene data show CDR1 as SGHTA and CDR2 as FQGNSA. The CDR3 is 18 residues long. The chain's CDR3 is CASSLVGRASGRGNEQFF. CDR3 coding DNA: TGTGCCAGCAGCTTAGTAGGACGAGCTAGCGGGAGAGGTAATGAGCAGTTCTTC.

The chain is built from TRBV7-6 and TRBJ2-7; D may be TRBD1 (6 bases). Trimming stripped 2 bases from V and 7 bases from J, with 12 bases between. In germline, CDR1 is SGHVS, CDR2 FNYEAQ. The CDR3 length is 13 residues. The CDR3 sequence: CASSLLQGGEQYF. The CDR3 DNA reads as TGTGCCAGCAGCTTATTACAGGGCGGAGAGCAGTACTTC. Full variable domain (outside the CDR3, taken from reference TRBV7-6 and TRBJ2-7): GAGVSQSPRYKVTKRGQDVALRCDPISGHVSLYWYRQALGQGPEFLTYFNYEAQQDKSGLPNDRFSAERPEGSISTLTIQRTEQRDSAMYRCASSLLQGGEQYFGPGTRLTVT.

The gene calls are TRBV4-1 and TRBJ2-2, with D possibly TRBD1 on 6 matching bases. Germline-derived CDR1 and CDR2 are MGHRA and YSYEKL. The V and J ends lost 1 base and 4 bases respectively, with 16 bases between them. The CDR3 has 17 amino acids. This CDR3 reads CASSQVGRGEITGELFF. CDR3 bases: TGCGCCAGCAGCCAAGTGGGCAGGGGAGAAATCACCGGGGAGCTGTTTTTT.

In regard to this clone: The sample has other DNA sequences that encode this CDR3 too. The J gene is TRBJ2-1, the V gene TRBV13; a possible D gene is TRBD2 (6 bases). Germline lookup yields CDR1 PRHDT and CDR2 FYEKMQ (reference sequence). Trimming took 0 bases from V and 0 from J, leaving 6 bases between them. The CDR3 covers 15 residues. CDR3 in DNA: TGTGCCAGCAGCTTAGGGACTAGCTCCTACAATGAGCAGTTCTTC. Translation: CASSLGTSSYNEQFF.

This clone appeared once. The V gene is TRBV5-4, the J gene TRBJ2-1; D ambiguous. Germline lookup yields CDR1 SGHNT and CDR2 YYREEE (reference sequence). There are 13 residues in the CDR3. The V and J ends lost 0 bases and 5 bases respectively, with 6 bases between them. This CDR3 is CASSLGDHNEQFF. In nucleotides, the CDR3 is TGTGCCAGCAGCTTGGGAGACCACAATGAGCAGTTCTTC.

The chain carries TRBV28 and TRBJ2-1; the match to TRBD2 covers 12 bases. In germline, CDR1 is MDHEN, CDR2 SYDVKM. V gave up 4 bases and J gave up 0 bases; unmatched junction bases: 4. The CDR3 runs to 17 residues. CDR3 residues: CASSSRTSGTSYNEQFF. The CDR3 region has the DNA TGTGCCAGCAGTTCGCGGACTAGCGGGACCTCCTACAATGAGCAGTTCTTC. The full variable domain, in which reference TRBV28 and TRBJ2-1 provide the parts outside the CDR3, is DVKVTQSSRYLVKRTGEKVFLECVQDMDHENMFWYRQDPGLGLRLIYFSYDVKMKEKGDIPEGYSVSREKKERFSLILESASTNQTSMYLCASSSRTSGTSYNEQFFGPGTRLTVL.

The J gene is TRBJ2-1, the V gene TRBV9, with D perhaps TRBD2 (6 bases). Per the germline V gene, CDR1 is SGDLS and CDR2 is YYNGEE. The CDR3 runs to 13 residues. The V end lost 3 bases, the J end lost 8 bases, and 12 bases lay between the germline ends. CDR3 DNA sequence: TGTGCCAGCAGCGCCCAGCGGGCCGATGAGCAGTTCTTC. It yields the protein CASSAQRADEQFF.

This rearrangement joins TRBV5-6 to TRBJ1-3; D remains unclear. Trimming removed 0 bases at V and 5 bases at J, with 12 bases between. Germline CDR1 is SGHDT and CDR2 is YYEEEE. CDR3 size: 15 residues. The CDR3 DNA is TGTGCCAGCAGCTTGGCCGCCGGGAGGAGAAACACCATATATTTT. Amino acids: CASSLAAGRRNTIYF.

The CDR3 protein is CASSDSQGLELQYF. For the CDR3, the DNA is TGTGCCAGCAGTGATTCCCAGGGGCTCGAGCTGCAGTACTTC. The chain joins TRBV6-5 to TRBJ2-7; the D gene is possibly TRBD1 (6 bases). Trimming took 5 bases from V and 9 from J, leaving 20 bases between them. CDR1 and CDR2 (germline): MNHEY, SVGAGI. The CDR3 contains 14 residues.

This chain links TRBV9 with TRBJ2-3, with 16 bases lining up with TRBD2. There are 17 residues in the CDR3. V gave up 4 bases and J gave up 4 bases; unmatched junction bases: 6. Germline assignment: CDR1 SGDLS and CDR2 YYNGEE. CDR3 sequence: CASSLGLAGGPADTQYF. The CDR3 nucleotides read TGTGCCAGCAGCCTGGGACTAGCGGGAGGGCCCGCAGATACGCAGTATTTT.

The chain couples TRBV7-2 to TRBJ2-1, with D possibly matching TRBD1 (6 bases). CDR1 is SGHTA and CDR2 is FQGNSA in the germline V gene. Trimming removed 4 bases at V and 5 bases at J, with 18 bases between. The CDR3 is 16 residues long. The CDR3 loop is CASSYGSQGTNNEQFF. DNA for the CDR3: TGTGCCAGCAGCTATGGATCACAGGGTACCAACAATGAGCAGTTCTTC.